This is a list of T cell receptor beta chains from one sample in a study of CD8 T cells in ankylosing spondylitis. Each CDR3 protein gets one entry after TCRdb re-called the 5' RACE reads with MiXCR. The sample consists of hundreds of thousands of distinct CDR3 sequences, 12% of them appearing once. Sequenced material: blood, either unsorted or a sorted T cell fraction (not recorded which). The receptors were sampled from a male donor with ankylosing spondylitis. Each CDR3 is given with its conserved first and last residue. A D gene is named only where the DNA matches it firmly. Rows give clone size only sometimes, using once, few, many, or a class for an expanded clone.

D gene	clone size	V gene	J gene	CDR3 protein	CDR3 DNA
TRBD2	few	TRBV5-1	TRBJ2-3	CASSFRTSDTDTQYF	TGCGCCAGCAGCTTTAGGACTAGCGACACAGATACGCAGTATTTT
.	many	TRBV12-3/TRBV12-4	TRBJ1-5	CASGPRGMEQPQHF	TGTGCCAGCGGGCCTCGGGGGATGGAACAGCCCCAGCATTTT
.	.	TRBV11-2	TRBJ1-2	CASRLGRDGHGYTF	TGTGCCAGCAGACTCGGTCGGGACGGTCATGGCTACACCTTC
.	many	TRBV5-1	TRBJ1-1	CASSPNPTGTLTEAFF	TGCGCCAGCAGCCCGAACCCTACAGGGACCTTAACTGAAGCTTTCTTT
.	few	TRBV11-2	TRBJ2-7	CASSLDLGVEQYF	TGTGCCAGCAGCTTAGATTTGGGGGTCGAGCAGTACTTC
TRBD2	few	TRBV4-1	TRBJ2-2	CASSRDYNSIGELFF	TGCGCCAGCAGTCGGGACTACAACTCGATCGGGGAGCTGTTTTTT
TRBD2	few	TRBV11-2	TRBJ2-7	CASSLDPASGSYEQYF	TGTGCCAGCAGCTTAGATCCGGCTAGCGGGAGCTACGAGCAGTACTTC
.	many	TRBV20-1	TRBJ2-1	CSADRNEQFF	TGCAGTGCTGACCGCAATGAGCAGTTCTTC
TRBD1	.	TRBV3-1	TRBJ1-5	CASSQKQGYGQPQHF	TGTGCCAGCAGCCAAAAACAGGGGTATGGGCAGCCCCAGCATTTT
.	.	TRBV10-3	TRBJ2-7	CAISDYRVGSYEQYF	TGTGCCATCAGTGACTACAGGGTAGGGTCCTACGAGCAGTACTTC
.	few	TRBV2	TRBJ2-5	CASSETLGYQETQYF	TGTGCCAGCAGTGAAACTCTTGGGTACCAAGAGACCCAGTACTTC
.	.	TRBV11-2	TRBJ1-2	CASSLSPRIRENGYTF	TGTGCCAGCAGCCTCTCCCCCCGGATTCGGGAGAATGGCTACACCTTC
TRBD1	few	TRBV7-2	TRBJ2-4	CASSPGQGFKNIQYF	TGTGCCAGCAGCCCTGGACAGGGGTTCAAAAACATTCAGTACTTC
.	.	TRBV7-8	TRBJ1-2	CASRPRGLNYGYTF	TGTGCCAGCAGACCCCGGGGCCTTAACTATGGCTACACCTTC
TRBD2	few	TRBV9	TRBJ2-3	CASNLLAGGPDTQYF	TGTGCCAGCAACTTACTAGCGGGAGGGCCAGATACGCAGTATTTT
TRBD2	.	TRBV11-2	TRBJ2-5	CASSLDREGVQETQYF	TGTGCCAGCAGCTTAGATCGGGAGGGCGTTCAAGAGACCCAGTACTTC
.	.	TRBV5-5	TRBJ1-5	CASSLDRPYSNQPQHF	TGTGCCAGCAGCTTGGACAGGCCGTATAGCAATCAGCCCCAGCATTTT
.	many	TRBV20-1	TRBJ2-3	CSARGTPDTQYF	TGCAGTGCCCGCGGGACCCCAGATACGCAGTATTTT
TRBD2	few	TRBV5-1	TRBJ2-5	CASSLTSGSFETQYF	TGCGCCAGCAGCTTGACTAGCGGGAGCTTCGAGACCCAGTACTTC
TRBD2	few	TRBV6-2/TRBV6-3	TRBJ2-1	CASSNTGLAYNEQFF	TGTGCCAGCAGCAACACGGGACTAGCTTACAATGAGCAGTTCTTC
TRBD2	.	TRBV20-1	TRBJ2-1	CSVSLGTRRYNEQFF	TGCAGTGTCTCCCTCGGGACTAGACGTTACAATGAGCAGTTCTTC
TRBD2	.	TRBV6-2/TRBV6-3	TRBJ2-1	CASCGLAGLTYNEQFF	TGTGCCAGCTGTGGACTAGCGGGCCTAACCTACAATGAGCAGTTCTTC
.	few	TRBV11-2	TRBJ1-3	CASSFNGLPGNTIYF	TGTGCCAGCAGCTTCAATGGCCTGCCTGGAAACACCATATATTTT
.	.	TRBV30	TRBJ2-1	CAWSLSSYNEQFF	TGTGCCTGGAGTCTGAGCTCCTACAATGAGCAGTTCTTC
.	.	TRBV3-1	TRBJ1-2	CASSQGVAGTNYGYTF	TGTGCCAGCAGCCAAGGGGTGGCAGGGACGAACTATGGCTACACCTTC
.	few	TRBV5-1	TRBJ1-1	CASSLGGLSEAFF	TGCGCCAGCAGCCTGGGGGGGCTGAGTGAAGCTTTCTTT
.	.	TRBV4-1	TRBJ1-5	CASSQETIRDYSNQPQHF	TGCGCCAGCAGCCAAGAAACAATCAGGGACTATAGCAATCAGCCCCAGCATTTT
.	.	TRBV7-2	TRBJ2-3	CASSFSYTQYF	TGTGCCAGCAGCTTTAGTTATACGCAGTATTTT
TRBD2	few	TRBV29-1	TRBJ2-5	CSVDSTSGFQETQYF	TGCAGCGTTGATAGTACTAGCGGCTTCCAAGAGACCCAGTACTTC
TRBD2	many	TRBV15	TRBJ2-1	CATSRRLAGVDEQFF	TGTGCCACCAGCAGGCGACTAGCGGGAGTCGATGAGCAGTTCTTC
.	many	TRBV5-5	TRBJ2-6	CASSFTGKGANVLTF	TGTGCCAGCAGCTTCACAGGGAAAGGGGCCAACGTCCTGACTTTC
TRBD2	few	TRBV11-2	TRBJ2-5	CASSPRRTSGKDGETQYF	TGTGCCAGCAGCCCTAGGCGGACTAGCGGGAAGGATGGAGAGACCCAGTACTTC
TRBD1	few	TRBV5-1	TRBJ2-4	CASSVGTGGNKNIQYF	TGCGCCAGCAGCGTAGGGACAGGGGGGAACAAAAACATTCAGTACTTC
.	few	TRBV7-9	TRBJ1-4	CASSLGLVTNEKLFF	TGTGCCAGCAGCTTAGGGCTTGTCACTAATGAAAAACTGTTTTTT
TRBD2	once	TRBV7-6	TRBJ2-1	CASSPQGLAGVGEQFF	TGTGCCAGCAGCCCCCAGGGACTAGCGGGAGTAGGTGAGCAGTTCTTC
.	.	TRBV29-1	TRBJ2-7	CSVEDLEHEQYF	TGCAGCGTTGAAGATCTGGAACACGAGCAGTACTTC
TRBD2	.	TRBV5-1	TRBJ2-1	CASSFIVAGEGNEQFF	TGCGCCAGCAGCTTTATAGTAGCGGGAGAGGGGAATGAGCAGTTCTTC
.	.	TRBV5-1	TRBJ2-3	CASSSGKGGRDTDTQYF	TGCGCCAGCAGCTCTGGGAAGGGGGGTCGGGACACAGATACGCAGTATTTT